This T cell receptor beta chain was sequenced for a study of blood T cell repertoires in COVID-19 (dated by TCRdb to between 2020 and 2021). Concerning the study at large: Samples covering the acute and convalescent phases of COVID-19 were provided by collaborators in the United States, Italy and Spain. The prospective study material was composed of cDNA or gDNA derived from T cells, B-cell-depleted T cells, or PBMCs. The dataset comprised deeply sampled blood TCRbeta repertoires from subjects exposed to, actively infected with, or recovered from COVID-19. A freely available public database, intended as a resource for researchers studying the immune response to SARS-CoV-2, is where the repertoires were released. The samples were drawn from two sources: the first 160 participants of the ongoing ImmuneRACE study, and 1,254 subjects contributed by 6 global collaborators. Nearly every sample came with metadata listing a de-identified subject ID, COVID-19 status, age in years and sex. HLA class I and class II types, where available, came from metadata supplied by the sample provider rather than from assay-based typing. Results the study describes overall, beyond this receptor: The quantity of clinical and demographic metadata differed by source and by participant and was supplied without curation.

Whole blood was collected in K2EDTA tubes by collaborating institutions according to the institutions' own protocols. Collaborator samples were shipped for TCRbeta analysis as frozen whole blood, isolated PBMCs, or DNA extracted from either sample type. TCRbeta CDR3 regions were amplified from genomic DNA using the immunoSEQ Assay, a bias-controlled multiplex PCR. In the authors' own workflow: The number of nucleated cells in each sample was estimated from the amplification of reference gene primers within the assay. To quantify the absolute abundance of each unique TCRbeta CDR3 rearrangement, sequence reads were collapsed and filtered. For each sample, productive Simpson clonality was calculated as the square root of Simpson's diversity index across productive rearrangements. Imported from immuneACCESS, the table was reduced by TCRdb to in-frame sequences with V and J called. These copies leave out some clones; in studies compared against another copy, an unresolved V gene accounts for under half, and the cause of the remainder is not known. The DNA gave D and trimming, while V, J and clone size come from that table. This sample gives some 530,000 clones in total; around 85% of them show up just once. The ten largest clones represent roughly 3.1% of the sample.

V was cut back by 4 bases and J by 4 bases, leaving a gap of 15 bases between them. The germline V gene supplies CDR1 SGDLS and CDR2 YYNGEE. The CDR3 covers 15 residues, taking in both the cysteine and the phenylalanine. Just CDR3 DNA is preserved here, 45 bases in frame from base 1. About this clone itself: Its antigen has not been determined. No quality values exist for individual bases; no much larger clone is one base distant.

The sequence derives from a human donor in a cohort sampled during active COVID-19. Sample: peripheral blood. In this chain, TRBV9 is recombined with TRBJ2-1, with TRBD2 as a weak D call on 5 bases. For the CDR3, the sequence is CASSSQAGAYNEQFF. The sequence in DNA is TGTGCCAGCAGCTCCCAGGCGGGCGCGTACAATGAGCAGTTCTTC.